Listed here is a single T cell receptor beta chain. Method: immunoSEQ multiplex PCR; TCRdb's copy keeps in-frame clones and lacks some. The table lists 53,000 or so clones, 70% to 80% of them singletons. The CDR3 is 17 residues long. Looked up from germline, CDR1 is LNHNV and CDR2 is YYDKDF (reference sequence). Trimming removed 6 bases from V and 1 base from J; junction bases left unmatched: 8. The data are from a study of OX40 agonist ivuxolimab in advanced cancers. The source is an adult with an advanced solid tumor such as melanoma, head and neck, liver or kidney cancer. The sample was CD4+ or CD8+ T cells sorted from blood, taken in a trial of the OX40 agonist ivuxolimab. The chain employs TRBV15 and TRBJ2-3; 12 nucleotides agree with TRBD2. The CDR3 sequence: CATSDTSGRKGTDTQYF. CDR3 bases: TGTGCCACCAGTGATACTAGCGGGAGGAAAGGCACAGATACGCAGTATTTT.